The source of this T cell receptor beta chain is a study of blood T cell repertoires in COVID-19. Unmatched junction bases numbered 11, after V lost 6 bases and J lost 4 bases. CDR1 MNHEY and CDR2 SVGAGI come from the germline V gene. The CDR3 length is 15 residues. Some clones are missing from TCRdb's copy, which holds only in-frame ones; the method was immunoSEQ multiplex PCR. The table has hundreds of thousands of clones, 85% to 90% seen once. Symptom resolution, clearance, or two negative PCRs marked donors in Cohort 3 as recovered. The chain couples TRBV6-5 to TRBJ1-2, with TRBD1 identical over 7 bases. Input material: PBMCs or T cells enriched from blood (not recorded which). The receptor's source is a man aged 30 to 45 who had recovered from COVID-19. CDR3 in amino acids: CASRTGHTGVYGYTF. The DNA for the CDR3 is TGTGCCAGCAGAACTGGACATACAGGGGTCTATGGCTACACCTTC.